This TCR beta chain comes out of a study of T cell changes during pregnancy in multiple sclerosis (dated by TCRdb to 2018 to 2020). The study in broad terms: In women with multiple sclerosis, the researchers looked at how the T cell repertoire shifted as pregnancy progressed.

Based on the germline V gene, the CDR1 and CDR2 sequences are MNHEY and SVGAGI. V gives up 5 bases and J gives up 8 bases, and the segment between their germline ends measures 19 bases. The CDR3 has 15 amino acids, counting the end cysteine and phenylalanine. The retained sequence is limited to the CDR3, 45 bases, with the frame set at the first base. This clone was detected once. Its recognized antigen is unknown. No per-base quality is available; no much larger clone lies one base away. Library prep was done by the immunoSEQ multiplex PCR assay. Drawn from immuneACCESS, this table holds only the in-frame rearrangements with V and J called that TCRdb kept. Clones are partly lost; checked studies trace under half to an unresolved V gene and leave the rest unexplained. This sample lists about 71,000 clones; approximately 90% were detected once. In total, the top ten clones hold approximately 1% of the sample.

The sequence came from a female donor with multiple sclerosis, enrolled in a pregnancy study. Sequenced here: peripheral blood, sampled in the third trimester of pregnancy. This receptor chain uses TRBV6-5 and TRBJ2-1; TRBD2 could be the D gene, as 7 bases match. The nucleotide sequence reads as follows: TGTGCCAGCAGTAACCCCGGGGGGCTGAGGGATGAGCAGTTCTTC. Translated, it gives CASSNPGGLRDEQFF.